These 25 T cell receptor beta chains were sequenced from one sample in a study of STAT3 mutations in large granular lymphocyte leukemia (dated by TCRdb to between 2019 and 2020). Beyond this particular receptor, the publication reports: Every T-LGLL patient showed at least one immunodominant TCRbeta clonotype, and about half showed multiple immunodominant subclonotypes.

Libraries were constructed by the immunoSEQ multiplex PCR assay. Not all clones reach the TCRdb copy of this immuneACCESS table, which keeps in-frame sequences only. Checked studies attribute under half of the gap to unresolved V genes and leave the rest unexplained. The sample table lists tens of thousands of clones, around 80% of them with a count of one. Jointly, the top ten make up 0.4% to 0.55% of the sample. No cognate antigen is known for these TCRs. Sequencing used PBMCs. Every receptor here comes from a human donor with T large granular lymphocyte leukemia. Some clones in this sample may be carry-over from other donors' samples.

The chain links TRBV5-4 to TRBJ1-2, with D perhaps matching TRBD1 (6 bases). V gave up 1 base and J gave up 0 bases, with 10 bases separating them. From germline, CDR1 is SGHNT and CDR2 YYREEE (reference sequence). This CDR3 has 15 amino acids. The CDR3: CASSLSGTTNYGYTF. The CDR3 DNA sequence: TGTGCCAGCAGCTTGTCCGGGACAACTAACTATGGCTACACCTTC.

The V gene is TRBV29-1, the J gene TRBJ1-2; D perhaps matches TRBD1 (6 bases). The germline V and J ends were trimmed by 5 bases and 1 base, with 14 bases remaining between them. The germline gives CDR1 SQVTM, CDR2 ANQGSEA. This CDR3 is built from 14 residues. The CDR3 here is CSVSQGSINYGYTF. The CDR3 nucleotides read TGCAGCGTTTCACAGGGTTCTATTAACTATGGCTACACCTTC.

CDR3 region: CATSRDRLRAGETQYF. The CDR3 DNA reads as TGTGCCACCAGCAGAGATCGGCTAAGGGCGGGAGAGACCCAGTACTTC. V is TRBV15 and J is TRBJ2-5, with a tentative D call TRBD2 (5 bases). The CDR3 is made up of 16 amino acids. Per germline, CDR1 LNHNV and CDR2 YYDKDF (reference sequence). V gave up 0 bases and J gave up 4 bases, with 15 bases separating them.

The rearrangement joins TRBV6-6 to TRBJ1-4; D not certain. V was shortened by 0 bases and J by 7 bases, with 6 bases between the two germline ends. This CDR3 is built from 13 residues. The V gene's germline CDR1 is MNHNY and CDR2 SVGAGI (reference sequence). The CDR3 loop is CASSYSLGEKLFF. CDR3 nucleotides: TGTGCCAGCAGTTACTCATTGGGTGAAAAACTGTTTTTT.

In its sample, this clone was seen a few times. The chain links TRBV5-4 to TRBJ2-3; 8 nucleotides align to TRBD2. Per germline, CDR1 SGHNT and CDR2 YYREEE (reference sequence). The CDR3 extends over 15 amino acids. V gave up 4 bases and J gave up 0 bases; unmatched junction bases: 4. The CDR3 region has the DNA TGTGCCAGCAGCGGCGGGGGGATTAGCACAGATACGCAGTATTTT. This sequence encodes CASSGGGISTDTQYF. Together with reference TRBV5-4 and TRBJ2-3, the CDR3 gives the full variable domain: ETGVTQSPTHLIKTRGQQVTLRCSSQSGHNTVSWYQQALGQGPQFIFQYYREEENGRGNFPPRFSGLQFPNYSSELNVNALELDDSALYLCASSGGGISTDTQYFGPGTRLTVL.

The chain carries TRBV4-2 and TRBJ2-7; no clear D gene. This CDR3 is built from 17 residues. In germline, CDR1 is LGHNA, CDR2 YNFKEQ. Trimming left V 1 base short and J 7 bases short, with 23 bases between. The CDR3 coding sequence is TGTGCCAGCAGCCAAGGTACGGGTCCTGCGAATATTTTTGAGCAGTACTTC. It is translated as CASSQGTGPANIFEQYF.

The chain carries TRBV6-5 and TRBJ1-5, with 10 bases lining up with TRBD1. The CDR3 spans 15 residues. Unmatched junction bases numbered 3, after V lost 4 bases and J lost 3 bases. Germline assignment: CDR1 MNHEY and CDR2 SVGAGI. DNA for the CDR3: TGTGCCAGCAGTTCCCGACAGGGGGCCAATCAGCCCCAGCATTTT. Protein: CASSSRQGANQPQHF.

The V call is TRBV7-2, the J call TRBJ1-3; D gene ambiguous. V lost 5 bases, J lost 0 bases, and 14 bases lay in between. This CDR3 contains 16 residues. Germline assignment: CDR1 SGHTA and CDR2 FQGNSA. CDR3 DNA sequence: TGTGCCAGCAGCCCGGGTGCACCGTACTCTGGAAACACCATATATTTT. Protein product: CASSPGAPYSGNTIYF.

CDR3 in DNA: TGTGCCAGCAGTTTCTCCGGGGGGGTCTACGAGCAGTACTTC. Its translation is CASSFSGGVYEQYF. The V and J genes are TRBV28 and TRBJ2-7, with TRBD2 identical over 8 bases. Germline CDR1 and CDR2: MDHEN and SYDVKM. Trimming removed 3 bases from V and 3 bases from J; junction bases left unmatched: 4. The CDR3 is 14 amino acids.

J is TRBJ2-3 and V is TRBV18; D is undetermined. The ends were cut back, 2 bases at V and 2 bases at J, with 5 bases in the middle. The CDR3 loop spans 13 amino acids. Per germline, CDR1 KGHSH and CDR2 LQKENI. CDR3 bases: TGTGCCAGCTCACCAAGCCTCACAGATACGCAGTATTTT. This sequence encodes CASSPSLTDTQYF.

The chain is built from TRBV7-9 and TRBJ2-3; weak D call: TRBD1 (5 bases). CDR1 and CDR2 from the germline V gene are SEHNR and FQNEAQ (reference sequence). The CDR3 sequence is 15 residues long. Trimming removed 6 bases at V and 1 base at J, with 14 bases between. Written as DNA, the CDR3 is TGTGCCAGCAGGGAGACAGTTTCGGGCACAGATACGCAGTATTTT. It codes for CASRETVSGTDTQYF.

This rearrangement joins TRBV28 to TRBJ1-1; D is unclear. Trimming removed 6 bases from V and 2 bases from J, with 13 bases in between. The CDR3 has 14 residues. CDR1 and CDR2 from the germline V gene are MDHEN and SYDVKM. The CDR3 loop reads CASREWQVNTEAFF. The CDR3 bases are TGTGCCAGCAGAGAATGGCAGGTTAACACTGAAGCTTTCTTT.

The chain combines TRBV11-3 with TRBJ1-1; D remains ambiguous. V was trimmed by 5 bases and J by 1 base, leaving 5 bases between them. This CDR3 is built from 12 residues. Germline values: CDR1 SGHNT, CDR2 YENEEA. The CDR3 loop reads CASSAKNTEAFF. The CDR3 coding sequence is TGTGCCAGCAGCGCAAAGAACACTGAAGCTTTCTTT.

Relative to its sample, this clone is medium-sized. The chain employs TRBV7-2 and TRBJ1-1, with a possible D match to TRBD1 (5 bases). V was shortened by 1 base and J by 0 bases, with 9 bases between the two germline ends. The CDR3 length is 15 residues. The germline V gene encodes CDR1 SGHTA and CDR2 FQGNSA. The CDR3 protein is CASSLGQNMNTEAFF. CDR3 in DNA: TGTGCCAGCAGCTTAGGACAGAACATGAACACTGAAGCTTTCTTT.

The rearrangement links TRBV5-1 to TRBJ2-3; no clear D gene. Germline V CDR1 and CDR2: SGHRS, YFSETQ. This CDR3 spans 13 amino acids. V was trimmed by 4 bases and J by 1 base, leaving 7 bases between them. DNA of the CDR3: TGCGCCAGCAGCCTGTGGGGCACAGATACGCAGTATTTT. Its protein is CASSLWGTDTQYF.

The CDR3 coding sequence is TGTGCCAGCAGCTTGCAGGGGCCGGGAAACACCATATATTTT. This codes for CASSLQGPGNTIYF. This chain links TRBV5-4 with TRBJ1-3; a possible D gene is TRBD1 (6 bases). In germline, CDR1 is SGHNT, CDR2 YYREEE (reference sequence). The V and J ends lost 1 base and 4 bases respectively, with 9 bases between them. This CDR3 has 14 residues.

This rearrangement joins TRBV7-9 to TRBJ2-3; TRBD2 might be the D (5 bases). Trimming took 11 bases from V and 2 from J, leaving 5 bases between them. Germline CDR1 is SEHNR and CDR2 is FQNEAQ (reference sequence). CDR3 length: 10 residues. The CDR3 here is CAGLTDTQYF. Written as DNA, the CDR3 is TGTGCCGGACTCACAGATACGCAGTATTTT.

This clone was observed a few times. The chain has TRBV7-9 and TRBJ2-2, with 13 bases matching TRBD2. Germline V lookup: CDR1 SEHNR, CDR2 FQNEAQ (reference sequence). This CDR3 is built from 18 residues. V gave up 6 bases and J gave up 7 bases; unmatched junction bases: 14. The CDR3 DNA reads TGTGCCAGCAGACAACTAGCGGGGGGGCCAGGTTTGATCGGGGAGCTGTTTTTT. Amino acids: CASRQLAGGPGLIGELFF.

The chain links TRBV18 to TRBJ2-3, with D uncertain. This CDR3 is 15 amino acids long. V was shortened by 1 base and J by 2 bases, with 10 bases between the two germline ends. From germline, CDR1 is KGHSH and CDR2 LQKENI. The CDR3 protein is CASSPLSGNTDTQYF. In nucleotides, the CDR3 is TGTGCCAGCTCACCACTATCAGGCAACACAGATACGCAGTATTTT.

V gene TRBV19 combines with J gene TRBJ1-4, with D possibly being TRBD1 (5 bases). V was cut by 3 bases and J by 0 bases, with 14 bases left in between. The CDR3 is 17 residues long. Germline V gives CDR1 LNHDA, CDR2 SQIVND (reference sequence). The CDR3 DNA sequence: TGTGCCAGTAGTATCCCCCGGGACGGGCCAACTAATGAAAAACTGTTTTTT. It codes for CASSIPRDGPTNEKLFF. The whole variable domain, filled in from reference TRBV19 and TRBJ1-4, reads DGGITQSPKYLFRKEGQNVTLSCEQNLNHDAMYWYRQDPGQGLRLIYYSQIVNDFQKGDIAEGYSVSREKKESFPLTVTSAQKNPTAFYLCASSIPRDGPTNEKLFFGSGTQLSVL.

V gene TRBV15 combines with J gene TRBJ1-2, with D tentatively TRBD1 (6 bases). Per the germline V gene, CDR1 is LNHNV and CDR2 is YYDKDF (reference sequence). The V and J ends lost 4 bases and 4 bases respectively, with 13 bases between them. This CDR3 has 14 amino acids. CDR3 region: CATSTGGGAYGYTF. DNA of the CDR3: TGTGCCACCAGCACCGGTGGGGGGGCCTATGGCTACACCTTC.

The chain uses TRBV11-2 and TRBJ2-1, with a weak D call TRBD2 (5 bases). CDR3 length equals 13 residues. V shed 4 bases and J shed 3 bases, with 7 bases lying between them. The germline gives CDR1 SGHAT, CDR2 FQNNGV. The CDR3 sequence: CASSYRDYNEQFF. CDR3 in DNA: TGTGCCAGCAGCTACCGGGACTACAATGAGCAGTTCTTC.

This clone came up once. The chain recombines TRBV19 with TRBJ1-2; D is uncertain. Trimming removed 3 bases at V and 5 bases at J, with 13 bases between. There are 14 residues in the CDR3. Germline loops: CDR1 LNHDA, CDR2 SQIVND (reference sequence). The CDR3 reads CASSMAASWYGYTF. Written as DNA, the CDR3 is TGTGCCAGTAGTATGGCGGCGAGTTGGTATGGCTACACCTTC.

The V and J genes are TRBV6-6 and TRBJ2-7; the match to TRBD1 covers 9 bases. The germline V gene encodes CDR1 MNHNY and CDR2 SVGAGI (reference sequence). The CDR3 loop spans 16 amino acids. With 6 bases clipped from V and 2 bases from J, the junction kept 11 bases outside the gene matches. The CDR3 loop reads CASRFPGQGPTYEQYV. In DNA form, the CDR3 reads TGTGCCAGCAGATTCCCTGGACAGGGGCCAACCTACGAGCAGTACGTC.

This clone showed up just a few times. The genes are TRBV5-1 and TRBJ2-7; no firm D call. V was clipped by 0 bases and J by 6 bases, with 10 bases between them. This CDR3 is built from 13 residues. Germline CDR1 and CDR2: SGHRS and YFSETQ. The CDR3 DNA reads TGCGCCAGCAGCTTGGATCTCGGCCGCGAGCAGTACTTC. Residues: CASSLDLGREQYF. The full variable domain, with the rest looked up from reference TRBV5-1 and TRBJ2-7, is KAGVTQTPRYLIKTRGQQVTLSCSPISGHRSVSWYQQTPGQGLQFLFEYFSETQRNKGNFPGRFSGRQFSNSRSEMNVSTLELGDSALYLCASSLDLGREQYFGPGTRLTVT.